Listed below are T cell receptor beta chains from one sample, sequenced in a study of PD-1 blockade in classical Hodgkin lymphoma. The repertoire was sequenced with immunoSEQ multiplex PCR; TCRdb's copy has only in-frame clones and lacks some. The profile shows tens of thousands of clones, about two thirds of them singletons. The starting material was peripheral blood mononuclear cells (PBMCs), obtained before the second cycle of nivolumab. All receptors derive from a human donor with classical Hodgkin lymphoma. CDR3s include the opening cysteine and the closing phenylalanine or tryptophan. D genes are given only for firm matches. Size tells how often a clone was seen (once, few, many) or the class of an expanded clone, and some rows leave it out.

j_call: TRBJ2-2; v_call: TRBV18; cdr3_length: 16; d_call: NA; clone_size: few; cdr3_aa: CASSPEGRVSTGELFF; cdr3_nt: TGTGCCAGCTCACCAGAGGGCAGGGTATCCACCGGGGAGCTGTTTTTT
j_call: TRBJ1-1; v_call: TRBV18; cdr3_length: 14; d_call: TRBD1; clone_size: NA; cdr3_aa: CASSRGTANTEAFF; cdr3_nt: TGTGCCAGCTCACGCGGGACAGCAAACACTGAAGCTTTCTTT
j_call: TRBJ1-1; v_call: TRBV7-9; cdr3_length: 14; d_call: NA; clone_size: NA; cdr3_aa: CASSLEVGRTEAFF; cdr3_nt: TGTGCCAGCAGCTTAGAGGTGGGGCGGACTGAAGCTTTCTTT
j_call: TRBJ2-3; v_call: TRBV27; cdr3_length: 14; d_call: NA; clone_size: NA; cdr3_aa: CASSSPTYTDTQYF; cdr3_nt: TGTGCCAGCAGTTCGCCCACTTACACAGATACGCAGTATTTT
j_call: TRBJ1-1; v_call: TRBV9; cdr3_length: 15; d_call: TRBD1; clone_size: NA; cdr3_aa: CASSQGGQGNTEAFF; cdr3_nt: TGTGCCAGCAGCCAGGGGGGACAGGGTAACACTGAAGCTTTCTTT
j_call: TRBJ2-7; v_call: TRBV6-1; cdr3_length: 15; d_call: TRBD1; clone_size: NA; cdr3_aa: CASRWAGTGTYEQYF; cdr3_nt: TGTGCCAGCAGGTGGGCCGGGACAGGGACCTACGAGCAGTACTTC
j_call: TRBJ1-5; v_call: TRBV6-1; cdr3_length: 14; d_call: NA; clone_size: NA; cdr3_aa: CASSQTGSNQPQHF; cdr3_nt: TGTGCCAGCAGCCAAACGGGGAGCAATCAGCCCCAGCATTTT
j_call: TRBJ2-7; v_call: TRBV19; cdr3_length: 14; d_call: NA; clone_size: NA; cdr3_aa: CASSIPRPPYEQYF; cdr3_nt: TGTGCCAGTAGTATCCCCAGGCCGCCCTACGAGCAGTACTTC
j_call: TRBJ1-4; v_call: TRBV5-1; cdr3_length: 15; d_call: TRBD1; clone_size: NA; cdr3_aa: CASSWGTGGNEKLFF; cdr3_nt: TGCGCCAGCAGCTGGGGGACAGGCGGAAATGAAAAACTGTTTTTT
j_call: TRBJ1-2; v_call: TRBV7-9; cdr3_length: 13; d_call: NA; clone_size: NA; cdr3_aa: CASSLAPGSGYTF; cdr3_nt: TGTGCCAGCAGCTTAGCCCCAGGGAGCGGCTACACCTTC
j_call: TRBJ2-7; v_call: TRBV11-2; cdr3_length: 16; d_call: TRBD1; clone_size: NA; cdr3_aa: CASSSGTGASGNEQYF; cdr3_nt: TGTGCCAGCAGCTCCGGGACAGGGGCCTCGGGGAACGAGCAGTACTTC
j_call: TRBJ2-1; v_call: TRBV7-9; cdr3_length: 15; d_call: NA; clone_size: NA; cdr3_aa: CASSLVSGDYNEQFF; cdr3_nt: TGTGCCAGCAGCTTAGTGTCAGGCGACTACAATGAGCAGTTCTTC
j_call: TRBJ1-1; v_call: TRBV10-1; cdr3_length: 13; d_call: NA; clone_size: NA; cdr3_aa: CASSETGWTEAFF; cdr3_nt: TGCGCCAGCAGTGAAACAGGGTGGACTGAAGCTTTCTTT
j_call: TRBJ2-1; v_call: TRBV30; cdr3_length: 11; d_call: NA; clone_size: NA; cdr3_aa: CAWSWENEQFF; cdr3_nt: TGTGCCTGGAGTTGGGAGAATGAGCAGTTCTTC
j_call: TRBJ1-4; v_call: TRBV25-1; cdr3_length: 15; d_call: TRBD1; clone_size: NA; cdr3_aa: CASSALGTGNEKLFF; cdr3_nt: TGTGCCAGCAGTGCCCTCGGGACAGGAAATGAAAAACTGTTTTTT
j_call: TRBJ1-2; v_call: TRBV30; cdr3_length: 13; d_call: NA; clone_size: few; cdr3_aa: CAWEGLANYGYTF; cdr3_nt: TGTGCCTGGGAGGGGCTTGCTAACTATGGCTACACCTTC
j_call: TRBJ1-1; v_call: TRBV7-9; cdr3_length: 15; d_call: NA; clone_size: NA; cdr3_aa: CASSALEGYFTEAFF; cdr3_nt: TGTGCCAGCAGCGCCCTCGAAGGGTATTTCACTGAAGCTTTCTTT
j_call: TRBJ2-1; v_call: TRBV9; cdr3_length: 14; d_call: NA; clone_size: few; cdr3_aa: CASSTDVSGPEQFF; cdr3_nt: TGTGCCAGCAGCACAGACGTCTCCGGGCCTGAGCAGTTCTTC
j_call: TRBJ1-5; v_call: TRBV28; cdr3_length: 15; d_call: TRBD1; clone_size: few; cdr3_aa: CASSNTGGSNQPQHF; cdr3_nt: TGTGCCAGCAGCAACACAGGGGGAAGCAATCAGCCCCAGCATTTT
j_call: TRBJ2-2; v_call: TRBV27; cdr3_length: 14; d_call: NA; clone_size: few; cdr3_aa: CASTKGTYTGELFF; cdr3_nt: TGTGCCAGCACCAAAGGGACTTACACCGGGGAGCTGTTTTTT
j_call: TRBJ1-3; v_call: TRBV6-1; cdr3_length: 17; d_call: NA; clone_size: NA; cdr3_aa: CASSDHPSLFSGNTIYF; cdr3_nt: TGTGCCAGCAGTGATCACCCCTCCCTATTCTCTGGAAACACCATATATTTT
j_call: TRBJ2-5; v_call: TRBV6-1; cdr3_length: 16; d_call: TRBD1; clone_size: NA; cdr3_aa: CASSDPGQATQETQYF; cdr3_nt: TGTGCCAGCAGTGATCCGGGACAGGCGACCCAGGAGACCCAGTACTTC
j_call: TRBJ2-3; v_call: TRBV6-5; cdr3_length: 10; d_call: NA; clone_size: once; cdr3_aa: CASGTDTQYF; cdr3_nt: TGTGCCAGCGGGACAGATACGCAGTATTTT
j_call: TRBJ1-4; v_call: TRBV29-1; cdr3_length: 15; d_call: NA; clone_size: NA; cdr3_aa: CSAKSSQFNNEKLFF; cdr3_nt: TGCAGCGCCAAAAGTTCACAGTTTAATAATGAAAAACTGTTTTTT
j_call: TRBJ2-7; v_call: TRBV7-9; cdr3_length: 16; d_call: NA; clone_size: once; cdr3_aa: CASSRTEAGAYYEQYF; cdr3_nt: TGTGCCAGCAGCCGTACTGAGGCAGGGGCATACTACGAGCAGTACTTC
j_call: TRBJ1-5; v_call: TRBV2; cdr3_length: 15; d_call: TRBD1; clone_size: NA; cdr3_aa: CASSDRGLTSQPQHF; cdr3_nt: TGTGCCAGCAGTGACAGGGGGCTTACGAGTCAGCCCCAGCATTTT
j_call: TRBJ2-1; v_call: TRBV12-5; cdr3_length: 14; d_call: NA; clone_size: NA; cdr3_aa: CASGLGSSYNEQFF; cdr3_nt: TGTGCTAGTGGTTTGGGCAGCTCCTACAATGAGCAGTTCTTC
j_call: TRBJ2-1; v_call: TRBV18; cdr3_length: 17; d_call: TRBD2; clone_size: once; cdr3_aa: CASSPPGGSGTYNEQFF; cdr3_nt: TGTGCCAGCTCACCACCGGGGGGTAGCGGGACCTACAATGAGCAGTTCTTC
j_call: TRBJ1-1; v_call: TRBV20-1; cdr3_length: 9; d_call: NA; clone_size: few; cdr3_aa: CSARPGAFF; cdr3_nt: TGCAGTGCTAGGCCGGGGGCTTTCTTT
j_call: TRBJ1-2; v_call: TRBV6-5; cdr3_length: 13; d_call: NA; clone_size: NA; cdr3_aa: CASSYQGNYGYTF; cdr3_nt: TGTGCCAGCAGTTACCAGGGGAACTATGGCTACACCTTC
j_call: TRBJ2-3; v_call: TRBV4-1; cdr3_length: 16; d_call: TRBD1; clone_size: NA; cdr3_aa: CASSQAQGASTDTQYF; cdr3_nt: TGCGCCAGCAGCCAAGCTCAGGGGGCAAGCACAGATACGCAGTATTTT
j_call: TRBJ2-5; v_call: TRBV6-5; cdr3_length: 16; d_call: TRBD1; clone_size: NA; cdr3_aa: CASSSLGTGAKETQYF; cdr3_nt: TGTGCCAGCAGTTCCCTCGGGACAGGGGCTAAAGAGACCCAGTACTTC
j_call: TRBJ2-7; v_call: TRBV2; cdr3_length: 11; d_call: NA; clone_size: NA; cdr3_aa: CASAGAVEQYF; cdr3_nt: TGTGCCAGCGCTGGGGCAGTCGAGCAGTACTTC
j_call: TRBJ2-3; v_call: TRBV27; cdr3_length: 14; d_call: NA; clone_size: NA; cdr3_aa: CASSFSVHTDTQYF; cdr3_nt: TGTGCCAGCAGTTTTTCGGTACACACAGATACGCAGTATTTT
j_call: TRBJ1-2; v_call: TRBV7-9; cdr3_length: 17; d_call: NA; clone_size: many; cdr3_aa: CASSEGLRTPLNYGYTF; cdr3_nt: TGTGCCAGCAGCGAGGGACTCCGAACGCCGCTTAACTATGGCTACACCTTC
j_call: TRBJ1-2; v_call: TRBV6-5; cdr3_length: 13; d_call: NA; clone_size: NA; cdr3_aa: CASSYSADYGYTF; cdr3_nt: TGTGCCAGCAGTTACAGCGCTGACTATGGCTACACCTTC
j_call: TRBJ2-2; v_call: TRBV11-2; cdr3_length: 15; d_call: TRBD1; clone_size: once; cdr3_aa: CASSRLGQGAGELFF; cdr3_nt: TGTGCCAGCAGCAGACTCGGACAGGGGGCCGGGGAGCTGTTTTTT
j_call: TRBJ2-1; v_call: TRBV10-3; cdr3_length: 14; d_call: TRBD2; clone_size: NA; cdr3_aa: CAISEGGLANEQFF; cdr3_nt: TGTGCCATCAGTGAGGGGGGACTAGCAAATGAGCAGTTCTTC
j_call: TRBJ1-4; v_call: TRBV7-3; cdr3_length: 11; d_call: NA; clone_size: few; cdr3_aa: CASKDGEKLFF; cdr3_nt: TGTGCCAGCAAAGACGGTGAAAAACTGTTTTTT
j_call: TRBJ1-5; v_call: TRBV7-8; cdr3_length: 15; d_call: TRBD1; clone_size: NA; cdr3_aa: CASSFRDRVHQPQHF; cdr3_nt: TGTGCCAGCAGCTTCCGGGACAGGGTCCATCAGCCCCAGCATTTT
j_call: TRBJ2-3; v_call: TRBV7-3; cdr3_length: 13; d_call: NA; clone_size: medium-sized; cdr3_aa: CASSLWGLDTQYF; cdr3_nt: TGTGCCAGCAGCCTCTGGGGGCTAGATACGCAGTATTTT
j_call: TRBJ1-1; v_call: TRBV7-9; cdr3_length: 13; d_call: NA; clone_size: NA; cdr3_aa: CASSLEVNTEAFF; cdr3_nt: TGTGCCAGCAGCTTAGAAGTTAACACTGAAGCTTTCTTT
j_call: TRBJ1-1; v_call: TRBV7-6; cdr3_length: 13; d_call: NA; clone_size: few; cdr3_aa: CASSLATRGEAFF; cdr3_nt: TGTGCCAGCAGCTTAGCGACACGGGGTGAAGCTTTCTTT
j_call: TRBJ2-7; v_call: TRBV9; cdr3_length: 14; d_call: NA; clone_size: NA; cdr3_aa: CASSVHDSPYEQYF; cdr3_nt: TGTGCCAGCAGCGTACATGATTCTCCCTACGAGCAGTACTTC
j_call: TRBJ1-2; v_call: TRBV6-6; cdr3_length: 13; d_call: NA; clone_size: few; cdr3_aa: CASSYSWEYGYTF; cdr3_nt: TGTGCCAGCAGTTACTCTTGGGAATATGGCTACACCTTC
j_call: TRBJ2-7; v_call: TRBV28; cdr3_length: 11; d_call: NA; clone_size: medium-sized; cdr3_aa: CASNYLGEQYF; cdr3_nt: TGTGCCAGCAACTACCTCGGCGAGCAGTACTTC
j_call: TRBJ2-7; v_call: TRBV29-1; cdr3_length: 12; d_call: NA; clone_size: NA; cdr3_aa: CSVSVSSYEQYF; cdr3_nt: TGCAGCGTTTCGGTCAGCTCCTACGAGCAGTACTTC
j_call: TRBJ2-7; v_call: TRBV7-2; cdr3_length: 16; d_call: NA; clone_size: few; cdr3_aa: CASSPTTARIFYEQYF; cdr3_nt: TGTGCCAGCAGCCCTACGACAGCGAGGATCTTTTACGAGCAGTACTTC
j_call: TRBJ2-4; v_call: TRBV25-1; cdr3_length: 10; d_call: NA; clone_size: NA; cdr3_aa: CASSDRFITF; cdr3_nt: TGTGCCAGCAGTGACCGCTTTATAACCTTC
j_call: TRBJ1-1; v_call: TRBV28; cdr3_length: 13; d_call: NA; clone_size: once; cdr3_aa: CASSLEINTEAFF; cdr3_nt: TGTGCCAGCAGCTTAGAGATAAACACTGAAGCTTTCTTT
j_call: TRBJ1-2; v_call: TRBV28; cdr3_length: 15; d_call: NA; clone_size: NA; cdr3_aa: CASSKLDSRFYGYTF; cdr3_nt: TGTGCCAGCAGTAAACTGGACAGTAGGTTCTATGGCTACACCTTC
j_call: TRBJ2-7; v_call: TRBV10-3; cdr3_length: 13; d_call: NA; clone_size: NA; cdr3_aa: CAISPGLSYEQYF; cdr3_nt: TGTGCCATCAGTCCGGGATTATCCTACGAGCAGTACTTC
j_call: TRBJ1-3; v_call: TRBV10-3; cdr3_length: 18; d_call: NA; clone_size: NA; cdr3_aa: CAISATSSVQTAGNTIYF; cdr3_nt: TGTGCCATCAGTGCCACGTCTTCGGTCCAAACGGCTGGAAACACCATATATTTT
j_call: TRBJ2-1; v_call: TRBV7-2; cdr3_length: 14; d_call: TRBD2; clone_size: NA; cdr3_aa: CASSLRTSLDEQFF; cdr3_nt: TGTGCCAGCAGCCTACGGACTAGCCTCGATGAGCAGTTCTTC
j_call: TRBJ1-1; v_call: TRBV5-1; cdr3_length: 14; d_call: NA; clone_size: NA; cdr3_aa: CASSWRTGNTEAFF; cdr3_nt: TGCGCCAGCAGCTGGCGGACCGGGAACACTGAAGCTTTCTTT
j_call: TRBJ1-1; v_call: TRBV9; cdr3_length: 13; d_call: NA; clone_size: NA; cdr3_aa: CASRETMNTEAFF; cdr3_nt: TGTGCCAGCAGAGAAACGATGAACACTGAAGCTTTCTTT
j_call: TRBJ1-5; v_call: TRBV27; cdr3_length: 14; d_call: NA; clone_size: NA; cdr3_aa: CASSPDISNQPQHF; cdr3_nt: TGTGCCAGCAGTCCCGACATTAGCAATCAGCCCCAGCATTTT
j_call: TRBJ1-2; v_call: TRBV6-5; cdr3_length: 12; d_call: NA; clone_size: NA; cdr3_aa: CASSPTGLGYTF; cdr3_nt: TGTGCCAGCAGTCCTACAGGTTTGGGCTACACCTTC
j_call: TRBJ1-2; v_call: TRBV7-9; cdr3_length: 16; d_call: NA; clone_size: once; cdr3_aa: CASSSSGSGTAYGYTF; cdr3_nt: TGTGCCAGCAGCTCGAGCGGTTCCGGGACCGCATATGGCTACACCTTC